Below, 17 T cell receptor beta chains from the same sample are listed, as sequenced in a study of T cell changes during pregnancy in multiple sclerosis. Clones were sequenced by immunoSEQ multiplex PCR, and TCRdb holds only the in-frame ones, with some missing. Among roughly 110,000 clones listed, less than 95% were seen once. The sample here was peripheral blood, taken in the third trimester of pregnancy. The source of these receptors is a female donor in good health, enrolled as a control in a pregnancy study.

This chain connects TRBV9 to TRBJ1-1; D is uncertain. The CDR3 covers 16 residues. Trimming took 4 bases from V and 1 from J, leaving 17 bases between them. Germline V gene data show CDR1 as SGDLS and CDR2 as YYNGEE. CDR3 sequence: CASSSNTDVENTEAFF. DNA of the CDR3: TGTGCCAGCAGCTCGAACACAGACGTTGAGAACACTGAAGCTTTCTTT.

This chain uses TRBV11-3 with TRBJ1-2; D is perhaps TRBD1 (5 bases). CDR3 length: 13 amino acids. V shed 2 bases and J shed 6 bases, with 10 bases lying between them. Per the germline V gene, CDR1 is SGHNT and CDR2 is YENEEA. CDR3 nucleotides: TGTGCCAGCAGCTTAAGCAGGGCCAATGGCTACACCTTC. Residues: CASSLSRANGYTF.

This chain links TRBV5-1 with TRBJ2-2; TRBD1 matches 10 bases. The ends lost 2 bases at V and 3 bases at J; junction bases unmatched: 7. The germline V gene has CDR1 SGHRS and CDR2 YFSETQ. The CDR3 covers 17 residues. The CDR3 protein is CASSLAPGQGYTGELFF. The CDR3 DNA reads as TGCGCCAGCAGCTTAGCCCCGGGACAGGGGTACACCGGGGAGCTGTTTTTT.

This chain links TRBV27 with TRBJ2-5; no clear D. V dropped 4 bases and J dropped 1 base, with 7 bases sitting between them. The germline V gene has CDR1 MNHEY and CDR2 SMNVEV (reference sequence). The CDR3 extends over 13 amino acids. The CDR3 is CASSWHVQETQYF. As DNA, the CDR3 is TGTGCCAGCAGTTGGCACGTCCAAGAGACCCAGTACTTC.

The chain recombines TRBV5-4 with TRBJ2-5; 8 bases fit TRBD2. The CDR3 has 15 amino acids. J was trimmed by 4 bases and V by 4 bases; bases with no gene match: 9. Germline V lookup: CDR1 SGHNT, CDR2 YYREEE (reference sequence). The CDR3 bases are TGTGCCAGCAGCGCCGGGACTAGGGTCGCAGAGACCCAGTACTTC. Protein product: CASSAGTRVAETQYF.

This clone has more than one count but fewer than ten. J is TRBJ2-2 and V is TRBV5-6; no clear D. Germline CDR1 and CDR2: SGHDT and YYEEEE. V was pared by 9 bases and J by 4 bases, with 19 bases between. The CDR3 is 15 amino acids. The CDR3 bases are TGTGCCACCTCGTCGAGACCGACGGGCACCGGGGAGCTGTTTTTT. This sequence encodes CATSSRPTGTGELFF. The complete variable domain, with remaining parts taken from reference TRBV5-6 and TRBJ2-2, reads DAGVTQSPTHLIKTRGQQVTLRCSPKSGHDTVSWYQQALGQGPQFIFQYYEEEERQRGNFPDRFSGHQFPNYSSELNVNALLLGDSALYLCATSSRPTGTGELFFGEGSRLTVL.

The gene calls are TRBV6-5 and TRBJ2-5; 11 bases are a match to TRBD2. The CDR3 is made up of 15 amino acids. Germline trimming cut 6 bases from V and 4 bases from J; bases unmatched to any gene: 7. The germline V gene encodes CDR1 MNHEY and CDR2 SVGAGI. The CDR3 DNA reads TGTGCCAGCAGCCCCACCGGACTAGCGGGAGAGACCCAGTACTTC. This codes for CASSPTGLAGETQYF.

The chain combines TRBV12-2 with TRBJ1-5. TRBV12-2 is assigned pseudogene status. There are 14 residues in the CDR3. The CDR3 region is CASRLASCNQPQHF. The CDR3 DNA follows: TGTGCAAGTCGCTTAGCGAGCTGCAATCAGCCCCAGCATTTT.

The chain couples TRBV7-2 to TRBJ2-1; the D gene is possibly TRBD1 (5 bases). Trimming shortened V by 5 bases and J by 0 bases, and 14 bases separated the two germline ends. Germline CDR1 is SGHTA and CDR2 is FQGNSA. CDR3 length: 16 residues. The CDR3 nucleotides are TGTGCCAGCAGCACCAAACAGGCCTACTCCTACAATGAGCAGTTCTTC. This translates into CASSTKQAYSYNEQFF.

This clone was counted a single time. V usage is TRBV5-1 and J usage is TRBJ2-5; the match to TRBD2 covers 14 bases. V lost 4 bases to trimming and J lost 5 bases; unmatched junction nucleotides: 10. The CDR3 length is 17 residues. CDR1 and CDR2 from the germline V gene are SGHRS and YFSETQ. CDR3: CASSQRLAGGLGETQYF. The CDR3 coding sequence is TGCGCCAGCAGCCAAAGACTAGCGGGGGGGCTAGGGGAGACCCAGTACTTC.

This clone was counted a single time. The V call is TRBV5-8, the J call TRBJ1-3; 10 nucleotides agree with TRBD1. Germline assignment: CDR1 SGHTS and CDR2 YDEGEE. Losses at the gene ends were 5 bases for V and 4 bases for J; bases not matched to a gene: 9. This CDR3 is 16 amino acids long. CDR3 residues: CASSFIGTGDGNTIYF. In DNA form, the CDR3 reads TGTGCCAGCAGTTTTATTGGGACAGGGGACGGAAACACCATATATTTT.

Here the CDR3 reads CASSQGGQNTGELFF. The CDR3 bases are TGTGCCAGCAGCCAAGGGGGACAGAACACCGGGGAGCTGTTTTTT. The chain joins TRBV4-2 to TRBJ2-2; D perhaps matches TRBD1 (6 bases). Looked up from germline, CDR1 is LGHNA and CDR2 is YNFKEQ. The CDR3 consists of 15 residues. V lost 1 base and J lost 1, with 7 bases in between.

The chain recombines TRBV30 with TRBJ1-1; D remains ambiguous. V was shortened by 2 bases and J by 4 bases, with 11 bases between the two germline ends. Germline loops: CDR1 GTSNPN, CDR2 SVGIG (reference sequence). CDR3 length: 13 amino acids. The CDR3 bases are TGTGCCTGGAGTTATGGGAGATCCACTGAAGCTTTCTTT. The encoded protein is CAWSYGRSTEAFF. Based on the CDR3 plus reference TRBV30 and TRBJ1-1, the full variable domain is SQTIHQWPATLVQPVGSPLSLECTVEGTSNPNLYWYRQAAGRGLQLLFYSVGIGQISSEVPQNLSASRPQDRQFILSSKKLLLSDSGFYLCAWSYGRSTEAFFGQGTRLTVV.

The J gene is TRBJ2-7, the V gene TRBV9; 9 bases are shared with TRBD1. The CDR3 loop spans 14 amino acids. In germline, CDR1 is SGDLS, CDR2 YYNGEE. V lost 7 bases to trimming and J lost 2 bases; unmatched junction nucleotides: 7. CDR3 residues: CASGTGTGTYEQYF. The CDR3 DNA reads TGTGCCAGCGGAACCGGGACAGGGACCTACGAGCAGTACTTC.

The chain uses TRBV30 and TRBJ1-2; D is perhaps TRBD1 (5 bases). The germline V gene encodes CDR1 GTSNPN and CDR2 SVGIG (reference sequence). Deletions cut 0 bases from V and 7 bases from J, with 12 bases between. The CDR3 has 13 residues. The CDR3 coding sequence is TGTGCCTGGAGTGTGGCGGGGGACGGTGGCTACACCTTC. Its protein product is CAWSVAGDGGYTF. The full variable domain, with the rest looked up from reference TRBV30 and TRBJ1-2, is SQTIHQWPATLVQPVGSPLSLECTVEGTSNPNLYWYRQAAGRGLQLLFYSVGIGQISSEVPQNLSASRPQDRQFILSSKKLLLSDSGFYLCAWSVAGDGGYTFGSGTRLTVV.

CDR3 DNA: TGCGCCAGCAGCTTGGAAGGGACAGACAATGGGAAGACCCAGTACTTC. As protein: CASSLEGTDNGKTQYF. The gene calls are TRBV5-1 and TRBJ2-5; 7 nucleotides match TRBD1. This CDR3 contains 16 residues. Germline V lookup: CDR1 SGHRS, CDR2 YFSETQ. The ends lost 0 bases at V and 6 bases at J; junction bases unmatched: 11.

The rearrangement links TRBV13 to TRBJ1-1, with 8 bases fitting TRBD1. Germline CDR1 is PRHDT and CDR2 is FYEKMQ (reference sequence). This CDR3 has 18 amino acids. V gave up 5 bases and J gave up 5 bases; unmatched junction bases: 19. CDR3 coding DNA: TGTGCCAGCAGCCGAAAATCCGGGACAGGCTTATCGGGAACTGAAGCTTTCTTT. Protein: CASSRKSGTGLSGTEAFF.